This TCR beta chain is drawn from a study of a mutant IDH1 vaccine in newly diagnosed glioma. Study details: Vaccines were begun 4-6 weeks after radiotherapy alone, or with temozolomide cycles. Receipt of radiotherapy, temozolomide, or both preceded the study, and most received both. Study conclusions and caveats: Induction of immune responses by the vaccine occurred in 93.3% of patients.

Produced via immunoSEQ multiplex PCR; TCRdb's table is partial and in-frame only. The sample has about 43,000 clones, 70% to 85% seen once; the top ten hold about 2.4%. Time point given: week 23, last vaccination. A single vaccine dose contained 300 ug of mutant IDH1 20-mer peptide, and topical imiquimod was used with it. New WHO grade 3 or 4 astrocytomas that were IDH1-mutant and ATRX-lost had been found in donors. On this clone: No antigen is known for it.

From germline, CDR1 is WNHNN and CDR2 SYGVQD (reference sequence). Trimming removed 3 bases from V and 6 bases from J, with 15 bases in between. This CDR3 comprises 15 residues. The source was PBMCs, collected from a glioma patient whose treatment included an IDH1 peptide vaccine. This sequence was found in a young woman with glioma. Some clones in this sample may be carry-over from other donors' samples. This chain joins TRBV10-1 and TRBJ2-1; D gene uncertain. The CDR3 DNA reads TGCGCCAGCAGTGAAGCGAGAGGTAGGACCAATGAGCAGTTCTTC. It codes for CASSEARGRTNEQFF.